This T cell receptor beta chain emerged from a study of blood T cell repertoires in COVID-19. Study overall: Collection of acute and convalescent COVID-19 samples took place in the United States, Italy and Spain.

A COVID-19 case was met by exposed participants within 2 weeks before study entry. Generated by immunoSEQ multiplex PCR, the TCRdb table keeps only in-frame clones and is missing some. The sample carries some 300,000 clones, around nine tenths recorded once. CDR1 is KGHDR and CDR2 is SFDVKD in the germline V gene. The V end was cut by 0 bases, the J end by 7 bases, with 8 bases between. CDR3 length equals 13 residues. The chain has TRBV24-1 and TRBJ1-1; the D is unclear. This TCR was sampled from a woman aged 50 to 60 who had been exposed to COVID-19. Sequenced sample: PBMCs or T cells enriched from blood (not recorded which). The CDR3 region is CATSDLRGGEAFF. The DNA for the CDR3 is TGTGCCACCAGTGATTTGCGGGGAGGTGAAGCTTTCTTT.